These 20 T cell receptor beta chains came from one sample sequenced in a study of T cell responses to AZD1222 COVID-19 vaccine. The method was immunoSEQ multiplex PCR; TCRdb's version includes in-frame clones alone and lacks a portion of them. Among 110,000 or so clones listed, around 89% were seen once. The material was peripheral blood, obtained 28 days after the second AZD1222 dose. The receptor set was obtained from an adult who received the AZD1222 COVID-19 vaccine.

This clone was observed once. This sequence joins TRBV7-2 and TRBJ2-3, with 7 bases that match TRBD1. CDR3 size: 14 residues. In germline, CDR1 is SGHTA, CDR2 FQGNSA. The V gene end was trimmed by 7 bases and the J gene end by 2 bases; junction bases not matched to a gene: 6. CDR3 protein: CASKTGYTTDTQYF. The DNA of the CDR3 is TGTGCCAGCAAGACAGGGTATACCACAGATACGCAGTATTTT.

The V call is TRBV18, the J call TRBJ2-7; no clear D gene. The V end lost 2 bases, the J end lost 2 bases, and 13 bases lay between the germline ends. Germline V gene data show CDR1 as KGHSH and CDR2 as LQKENI. This CDR3 has 15 amino acids. CDR3 nucleotide sequence: TGTGCCAGCTCACCAGCCCCGGGCGGCACCTACGAGCAGTACTTC. Its translation is CASSPAPGGTYEQYF.

The rearrangement uses TRBV20-1 and TRBJ2-2; D gene unclear. CDR3 size: 11 residues. The germline V and J ends were trimmed by 5 bases and 2 bases, with 3 bases remaining between them. The germline V gene encodes CDR1 DFQATT and CDR2 SNEGSKA (reference sequence). CDR3 amino acids: CSAFNTGELFF. CDR3 nucleotides: TGCAGTGCTTTTAACACCGGGGAGCTGTTTTTT.

The chain combines TRBV6-5 with TRBJ2-1, with 12 bases fitting TRBD2. Germline V gives CDR1 MNHEY, CDR2 SVGAGI. The CDR3 runs 14 residues. The V and J ends lost 4 bases and 9 bases, in that order; junction bases with no gene match: 4. The CDR3 loop reads CASSSSGGAGEQFF. DNA of the CDR3: TGTGCCAGCAGTTCTAGCGGGGGGGCAGGTGAGCAGTTCTTC.

The genes are TRBV7-2 and TRBJ1-6; 7 bases match TRBD1. The CDR3 is 16 residues long. Germline V gene data show CDR1 as SGHTA and CDR2 as FQGNSA. V lost 5 bases to trimming and J lost 1 base; unmatched junction nucleotides: 5. As DNA, the CDR3 is TGTGCCAGCAGCCCGCGACAGGGTTCCTATAATTCACCCCTCCACTTT. It translates to CASSPRQGSYNSPLHF.

V is TRBV28 and J is TRBJ1-2, with D unresolved. Per the germline V gene, CDR1 is MDHEN and CDR2 is SYDVKM. Trimming shortened V by 3 bases and J by 8 bases, and 13 bases separated the two germline ends. The length of the CDR3 is 13 residues. CDR3 nucleotide sequence: TGTGCCAGCAGTTTCGGATCGCGACGGGGCTACACCTTC. It is translated as CASSFGSRRGYTF.

The chain has TRBV10-3 and TRBJ2-3; TRBD2 might be the D (5 bases). This CDR3 is 14 amino acids long. Germline V gene lookup returns CDR1 ENHRY and CDR2 SYGVKD. V shed 6 bases and J shed 4 bases, with 14 bases lying between them. The CDR3 region is CAISTTSFPDTQYF. The CDR3 bases are TGTGCCATCAGCACTACTAGTTTCCCAGATACGCAGTATTTT.

The chain joins TRBV7-8 to TRBJ2-6; tentatively, D is TRBD1 (5 bases). The germline V and J ends were trimmed by 4 bases and 0 bases, with 13 bases remaining between them. The germline V gene has CDR1 SGHVS and CDR2 FQNEAQ. CDR3 size: 17 residues. Here the CDR3 reads CASSSTVSSSGANVLTF. The CDR3 DNA follows: TGTGCCAGCAGCTCGACAGTATCAAGCTCTGGGGCCAACGTCCTGACTTTC.

Worth noting for this clone: Additional DNA sequences in this sample encode the identical CDR3. The rearrangement uses TRBV6-5 and TRBJ1-2; D gene ambiguous. The CDR3 extends over 14 amino acids. Germline assignment: CDR1 MNHEY and CDR2 SVGAGI. V was shortened by 3 bases and J by 4 bases, with 12 bases between the two germline ends. As DNA, the CDR3 is TGTGCCAGCAGTTATTCCCGACGGGGCTATGGCTACACCTTC. It encodes CASSYSRRGYGYTF.

The gene calls are TRBV28 and TRBJ1-2; D is unresolved. Trimming took off 4 bases at V and 5 bases at J, with 11 bases between the two ends. The CDR3 is 13 amino acids. CDR1 MDHEN and CDR2 SYDVKM come from the germline V gene. CDR3 DNA: TGTGCCAGCAGTTCGCCAGAACGGTATGGCTACACCTTC. Its translation is CASSSPERYGYTF.

The V call is TRBV7-9, the J call TRBJ2-7; D is uncertain. Germline CDR1 SEHNR, CDR2 FQNEAQ (reference sequence). The CDR3 loop spans 13 amino acids. V shed 5 bases and J shed 6 bases, with 14 bases lying between them. The CDR3: CASSVRALGEQYF. As DNA, the CDR3 is TGTGCCAGCAGCGTCCGGGCGTTGGGCGAGCAGTACTTC. Supplemented by reference TRBV7-9 and TRBJ2-7, the full variable domain reads DTGVSQNPRHKITKRGQNVTFRCDPISEHNRLYWYRQTLGQGPEFLTYFQNEAQLEKSRLLSDRFSAERPKGSFSTLEIQRTEQGDSAMYLCASSVRALGEQYFGPGTRLTVT.

The chain combines TRBV19 with TRBJ2-3, with 10 bases identical to TRBD1. CDR1 is LNHDA, CDR2 SQIVND, per germline (reference sequence). This CDR3 is 16 amino acids long. V lost 7 bases, J lost 5 bases, and 12 bases stayed unmatched. CDR3 in DNA: TGTGCCAGTAACTCACCTGGGACAGGGGCCGGAGATACGCAGTATTTT. It translates to CASNSPGTGAGDTQYF.

This clone was counted a few times. This rearrangement joins TRBV5-6 to TRBJ1-1; TRBD1 is a possible D gene (5 bases). Germline CDR1 and CDR2: SGHDT and YYEEEE. The V end was cut by 4 bases, the J end by 4 bases, with 17 bases between. The CDR3 has 15 amino acids. DNA for the CDR3: TGTGCCAGCAGCCCGGAGGGGCAGGGAAGCACTGAAGCTTTCTTT. Translation: CASSPEGQGSTEAFF.

The V gene is TRBV29-1, the J gene TRBJ2-2; TRBD2 is a possible D gene (6 bases). The V end was cut by 5 bases, the J end by 3 bases, with 10 bases between. Looked up from germline, CDR1 is SQVTM and CDR2 is ANQGSEA. This CDR3 is 13 amino acids long. The CDR3: CSVWGGDTGELFF. CDR3 bases: TGCAGCGTTTGGGGAGGTGACACCGGGGAGCTGTTTTTT.

The chain carries TRBV4-1 and TRBJ1-1; unclear D gene. Per the germline V gene, CDR1 is MGHRA and CDR2 is YSYEKL. With 4 bases removed from V and 7 bases from J, the gap between germline ends came to 25 bases. The CDR3 has 17 amino acids. The CDR3 protein is CASSLNKGYQNAGEAFF. The CDR3, as DNA: TGCGCCAGCAGCCTAAACAAAGGGTATCAAAACGCAGGTGAAGCTTTCTTT.

CDR3 protein: CASSFQGGGLGNTIYF. The CDR3 DNA is TGTGCCAGCAGTTTCCAGGGCGGGGGCCTCGGAAACACCATATATTTT. This chain links TRBV6-5 with TRBJ1-3, with D maybe TRBD1 (6 bases). The length of the CDR3 is 16 residues. The germline V gene encodes CDR1 MNHEY and CDR2 SVGAGI. The V gene lost 4 bases and the J gene lost 4 bases, with 17 bases spanning the gap.

V is TRBV2 and J is TRBJ1-5, with TRBD1 matching 7 bases. Germline CDR1 SNHLY, CDR2 FYNNEI. V was pared by 4 bases and J by 5 bases, with 2 bases of the junction left unmatched. The CDR3 length is 13 residues. This chain's CDR3 is CASSGTGDQPQHF. CDR3 bases: TGTGCCAGCAGTGGGACAGGCGATCAGCCCCAGCATTTT.

This chain links TRBV6-4 with TRBJ1-1; D uncertain. Deletions cut 0 bases from V and 1 base from J, with 6 bases between. The CDR3 runs 14 residues. The V gene's germline CDR1 is MRHNA and CDR2 SNTAGT. DNA of the CDR3: TGTGCCAGCAGTGACTCAGCGGGGAACACTGAAGCTTTCTTT. Amino acid sequence: CASSDSAGNTEAFF.

V and J are TRBV4-2 and TRBJ2-3; weak D call: TRBD1 (6 bases). Germline CDR1 is LGHNA and CDR2 is YNFKEQ. The CDR3 has 16 amino acids. Trimming took off 1 base at V and 1 base at J, with 12 bases between the two ends. The CDR3 region is CASSQGGPQGTDTQYF. In DNA, the CDR3 is TGTGCCAGCAGCCAAGGGGGGCCACAAGGCACAGATACGCAGTATTTT.

The chain carries TRBV4-3 and TRBJ2-1; D not resolved. CDR1 is LGHNA and CDR2 is YSLEER in the germline V gene. The V gene lost 0 bases and the J gene lost 3 bases, with 12 bases spanning the gap. The CDR3 is made up of 16 amino acids. The CDR3 sequence is CASSQDVGSSYNEQFF. The CDR3 DNA sequence: TGCGCCAGCAGCCAAGATGTTGGTAGCAGCTACAATGAGCAGTTCTTC.